This T cell receptor beta chain was observed in a study of T cells in tumors after PD-1 blockade (dated by TCRdb to about 2019). Study-wide context: Patients were excluded if they had prior checkpoint blockade, use of systemic immunosuppressants, or recent radiotherapy or other anti-cancer therapy within 4 weeks. RECIST version 1.1 was used to evaluate clinical response. Patients were treated with either pembrolizumab 200 mg every 3 weeks or cemiplimab 350 mg every 2 weeks. On average, peripheral blood samples yielded fewer than 45,000 unique clonotypes and around 110,000 TCR templates (range roughly 21,000-280,000). Bulk TCR sequencing was performed on more than nine peripheral blood samples from about five patients to compare blood and tumor clonotypes. Some patients also continued taking vismodegib 150 mg daily during anti-PD-1 treatment. Using site-matched tumors from BCC or SCC patients sampled before and after anti-PD-1 therapy, the study carried out paired single-cell RNA and TCR sequencing. What the research found in general, with its limitations: About 41% of tumor TCR clonotypes were detected in blood, and some novel exhausted tumor clones were observed in pre-treatment blood, which was taken as suggesting peripheral recruitment. The source of novel T cell clones was not identified, and lymphoid organs or rare unexpanded clones within the tumor or the tumor periphery could be included among the possible sources.

Note on this clone: The antigen this receptor binds is unknown. No clone much larger than this one lies a single base away; base qualities are absent.

The immunoSEQ platform was used to carry out deep TCRbeta sequencing. Per the original workflow: For further analysis, only productive rearrangements were exported from the immunoSEQ Analyzer. T cell phenotypes were assigned to bulk TCRbeta clonotypes by matching the clonotypes to single-cell RNA+TCR-seq clones with the same TCRbeta sequence. Using bulk TCR sequencing data, clone enrichment in tumor was calculated by dividing a clone's tumor frequency by the same clone's PBMC frequency. GLIPH was used to group TCRs into specificity groups, clusters of distinct TCRs likely recognizing common antigens via shared CDR3 motifs. This immuneACCESS table, as held by TCRdb, lists in-frame sequences with V and J called but not all clones. Of the missing ones, under half trace to an unresolved V gene in checked studies; the others have no known cause. The V and J calls and the clone size are those of that table, but D and trimming were determined from the DNA. For this sample the table gives about 20,000 clones, of which about three quarters were detected only once. The ten largest clones capture 20% to 30% of the sample.

The sample's time point label is to be understood as: before anti-PD-1 therapy. Genomic DNA extracted from tumor biopsies or peripheral blood was used for bulk TCRbeta sequencing, with input ranging from roughly 616 ng to 6,004 ng. Every patient was a poor candidate for surgical resection and had histologically proven advanced or metastatic basal or squamous cell carcinoma. Of the approximately twelve patients making up the basal cell carcinoma cohort, roughly eight underwent bulk tumor TCR sequencing. CDR1 and CDR2, per the germline V gene (reference sequence), are SGHNT and YYREEE. Taken from cysteine to phenylalanine, the CDR3 has 14 residues. Only the CDR3 region is kept as DNA, spanning 42 bases read in frame from base 1. Unmatched junction bases come to 4, with V trimmed by 5 bases and J by 2 bases.

The chain joins TRBV5-4 to TRBJ2-3; TRBD2 aligns with 8 central bases. The receptor was isolated from a human donor with basal cell carcinoma. The source was PBMCs, collected before anti-PD-1 treatment. The CDR3 protein sequence reads: CASSPSGPTDTQYF. The DNA is TGTGCCAGCAGTCCTAGCGGGCCCACAGATACGCAGTATTTT.